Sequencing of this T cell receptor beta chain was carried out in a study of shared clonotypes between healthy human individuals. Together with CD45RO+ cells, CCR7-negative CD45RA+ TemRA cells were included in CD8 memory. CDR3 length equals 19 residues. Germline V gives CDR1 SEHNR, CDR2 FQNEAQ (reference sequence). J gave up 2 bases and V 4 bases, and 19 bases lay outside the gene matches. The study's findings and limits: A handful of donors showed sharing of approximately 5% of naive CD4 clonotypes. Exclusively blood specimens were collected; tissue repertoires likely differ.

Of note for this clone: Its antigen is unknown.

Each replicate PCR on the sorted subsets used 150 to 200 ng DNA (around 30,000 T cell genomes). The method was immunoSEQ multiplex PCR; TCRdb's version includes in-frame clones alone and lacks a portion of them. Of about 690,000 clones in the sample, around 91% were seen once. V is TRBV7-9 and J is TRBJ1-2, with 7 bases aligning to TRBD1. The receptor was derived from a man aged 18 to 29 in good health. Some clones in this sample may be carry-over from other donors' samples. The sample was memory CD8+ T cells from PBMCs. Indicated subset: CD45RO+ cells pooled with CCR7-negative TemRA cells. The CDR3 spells CASSSYIFDRVEANYGYTF. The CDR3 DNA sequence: TGTGCCAGCAGCTCCTACATCTTCGACAGGGTCGAGGCCAACTATGGCTACACCTTC.